Here is one T cell receptor (beta chain) with its context. Antigen: not known. These data are taken from a study of early T cells in non-severe SARS-CoV-2 infection. Study-wide results and caveats: Sequences matched to VDJdb favored anti-spike CD8 responses, while private and CD4 specificities were missed.

This CDR3 region has 15 residues. V lost 1 base, J lost 9 bases, and 16 bases lay in between. Germline lookup yields CDR1 LGHNA and CDR2 YSLEER. TCRdb used MiXCR to reprocess the 5' RACE reads, holding one entry per CDR3 protein. The top ten hold roughly 3% of the sample, which has 60,000 to 70,000 distinct CDR3 sequences, roughly 10% seen once. Sequenced material: whole blood. The source is an adult who was a healthcare worker with PCR-confirmed SARS-CoV-2 infection or an uninfected control (not recorded which). The chain combines TRBV4-3 with TRBJ2-1, with D maybe TRBD1 (5 bases). The CDR3 spells CASSQGTPGWTEQFF. The CDR3 coding sequence is TGCGCCAGCAGCCAAGGGACACCCGGGTGGACTGAGCAGTTCTTC.